Each of the 2 T cell receptor beta chains below was sequenced from the same sample in a study of regulatory T cells in long-lasting Graves disease. Regarding time point: newly diagnosed GD, antithyroid drugs for less than 3 months. PBMC RNA was the source of the TCR library. CDR3 regions were amplified by Arm-PCR using iRepertoire HTBI primers to build TCR beta libraries. TCRdb reprocessed the multiplex PCR reads with MiXCR, giving one entry per CDR3 protein. Here the sample spans hundreds of thousands of distinct CDR3 sequences, around 17% being singletons. The sample also formed part of further work on T cells in Graves' hyperthyroidism and ophthalmopathy.

The sequences come from peripheral blood mononuclear cells (PBMCs), collected at new diagnosis, from a patient treated with antithyroid drugs. All receptors derive from a woman aged 30 to 39 with Graves disease.

This clonotype was seen repeatedly, ten times or more. This chain joins TRBV11-2 and TRBJ1-1; tentatively, D is TRBD1 (6 bases). The CDR3 sequence is 11 residues long. V shed 8 bases and J shed 3 bases, with 7 bases lying between them. CDR1 SGHAT and CDR2 FQNNGV come from the germline V gene. The CDR3 DNA reads as TGTGCCAGCCAGGGGTACACTGAAGCTTTCTTT. This sequence encodes CASQGYTEAFF.

The V gene is TRBV27, the J gene TRBJ2-7, with unresolved D. The germline V and J ends were trimmed by 3 bases and 7 bases, with 13 bases remaining between them. CDR1 and CDR2 from the germline V gene are MNHEY and SMNVEV (reference sequence). The CDR3 length is 13 residues. CDR3 nucleotides: TGTGCCAGCAGTTTTTGGCCTTACAATGAGCAGTACTTC. Its translation: CASSFWPYNEQYF.